The next 4 T cell receptor beta chains were all read from a single sample in a study of cytomegalovirus exposure and HLA in healthy donors. The primer mix had 60 Vbeta and 13 Jbeta primers. Clones were sequenced by immunoSEQ multiplex PCR, and TCRdb holds only the in-frame ones, with some missing. The profile shows about 200,000 clones, less than 90% of them singletons. Source material: PBMCs. These receptors were collected from a woman aged 25 to 45 in good health and CMV-seronegative.

The CDR3 sequence: CASSVGGSSPLHF. CDR3 bases: TGTGCCAGCAGCGTTGGAGGGAGTTCACCCCTCCACTTT. The chain carries TRBV9 and TRBJ1-6; D gene uncertain. Trimming took off 2 bases at V and 9 bases at J, with 9 bases between the two ends. This CDR3 region has 13 residues. Germline V CDR1 and CDR2: SGDLS, YYNGEE. Full variable domain (rest looked up from reference TRBV9 and TRBJ1-6): DSGVTQTPKHLITATGQRVTLRCSPRSGDLSVYWYQQSLDQGLQFLIQYYNGEERAKGNILERFSAQQFPDLHSELNLSSLELGDSALYFCASSVGGSSPLHFGNGTRLTVT.

This chain connects TRBV4-1 to TRBJ2-5, with 8 positions matching TRBD2. The length of the CDR3 is 17 residues. Trimming cost V 6 bases and J 0 bases; bases outside gene matches: 12. Germline lookup yields CDR1 MGHRA and CDR2 YSYEKL. CDR3 loop: CASRPRIAGTYQETQYF. For the CDR3, the DNA is TGCGCCAGCAGACCCAGAATAGCGGGGACGTACCAAGAGACCCAGTACTTC.

This rearrangement joins TRBV5-4 to TRBJ2-1; D is perhaps TRBD2 (5 bases). CDR1 and CDR2 (germline): SGHNT, YYREEE (reference sequence). Trimming shortened V by 5 bases and J by 6 bases, and 15 bases separated the two germline ends. This CDR3 is 14 amino acids long. CDR3 protein: CASRTISEVNEQFF. CDR3 nucleotides: TGTGCCAGCAGGACGATATCGGAGGTCAATGAGCAGTTCTTC.

V usage is TRBV11-1 and J usage is TRBJ2-1, with 9 nucleotides matching TRBD2. The V gene end was trimmed by 2 bases and the J gene end by 8 bases; junction bases not matched to a gene: 13. The CDR3 has 17 amino acids. Germline V gene lookup returns CDR1 SGHAT and CDR2 FQDESV (reference sequence). The CDR3 DNA reads TGTGCCAGCAGCTTACGGACGGGACTAGCTACATTAGATGAGCAGTTCTTC. This gives the protein CASSLRTGLATLDEQFF.